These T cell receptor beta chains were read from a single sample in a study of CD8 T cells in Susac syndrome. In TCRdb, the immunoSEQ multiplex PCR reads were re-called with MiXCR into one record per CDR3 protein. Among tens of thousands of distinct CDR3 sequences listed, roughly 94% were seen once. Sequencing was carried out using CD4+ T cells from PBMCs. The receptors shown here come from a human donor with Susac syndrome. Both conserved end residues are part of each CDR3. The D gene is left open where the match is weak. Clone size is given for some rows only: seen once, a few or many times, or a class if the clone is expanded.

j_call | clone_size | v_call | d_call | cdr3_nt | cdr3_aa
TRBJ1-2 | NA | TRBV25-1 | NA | TGTGCCACCAAACCGGCCGGGACACTCTATGGCTACACCTTC | CATKPAGTLYGYTF
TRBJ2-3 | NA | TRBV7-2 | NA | TGTGCCAGCAGGGGGAGTGCAGATACGCAGTATTTT | CASRGSADTQYF
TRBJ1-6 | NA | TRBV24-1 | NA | TGTGCCACCGGGCATTCACCCCTCCACTTT | CATGHSPLHF
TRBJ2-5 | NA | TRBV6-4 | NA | TGTGCCAGCAGTGAATCAGGGGTAGAGACCCAGTACTTC | CASSESGVETQYF
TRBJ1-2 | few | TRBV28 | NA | TGTGCCAGCAGTTTACCCACAGGGACCTATGGCTACACCTTC | CASSLPTGTYGYTF
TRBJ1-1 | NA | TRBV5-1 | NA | TGCGCCAGCAGCTTGTCGGGCAGCATGAACACTGAAGCTTTCTTT | CASSLSGSMNTEAFF
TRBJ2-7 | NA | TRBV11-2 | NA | TGTGCCAGCAGCTTCGGGGGCAGGGGAGCCTACGAGCAGTACTTC | CASSFGGRGAYEQYF
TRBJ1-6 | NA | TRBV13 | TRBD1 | TGTGCCAGCAGCTTACCCTCCGGGACAGGGGAATCACCCCTCCACTTT | CASSLPSGTGESPLHF
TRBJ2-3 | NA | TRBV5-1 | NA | TGCGCCAGCAGCTTGGAACTCGATACGCAGTATTTT | CASSLELDTQYF
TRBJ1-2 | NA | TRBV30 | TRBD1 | TGTGCCTGGAGGCCCGGAGGGGGCATGGGCTACACCTTC | CAWRPGGGMGYTF
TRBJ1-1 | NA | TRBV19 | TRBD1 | TGTGCCAGTAACCGACAGGGAGGCACTGAAGCTTTCTTT | CASNRQGGTEAFF
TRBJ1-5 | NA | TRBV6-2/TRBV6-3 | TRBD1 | TGTGCCAGCGGCGACAGGGGAAGGGGATTGAATCAGCCCCAGCATTTT | CASGDRGRGLNQPQHF
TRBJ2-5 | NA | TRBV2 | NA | TGTGCCAGCAGATTAAAAGAGACCCAGTACTTC | CASRLKETQYF
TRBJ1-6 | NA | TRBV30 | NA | TGTGCCTGGAGGCCCACGGGACGGAATTCACCCCTCCACTTT | CAWRPTGRNSPLHF
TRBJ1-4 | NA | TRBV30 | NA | TGTGCCTGGAGTCGATCCAGTGCAACTAATGAAAAACTGTTTTTT | CAWSRSSATNEKLFF